The clone carrying this TCR beta chain was detected a few times. Authors' processing steps: Amplified reference gene primers provided the basis for estimating nucleated cell counts. Assay used: immunoSEQ multiplex PCR; TCRdb lists only in-frame clones, some missing. For V, J and clone size, that table is used; D and trimming come from the DNA. The table includes nearly 200,000 clones, about nine tenths detected once. With 6 bases removed from V and 3 bases from J, the gap between germline ends came to 6 bases. Per germline, CDR1 ENHRY and CDR2 SYGVKD. CDR3 size: 13 residues. The data derive from a study of blood T cell repertoires in COVID-19. Study details: Acute and convalescent COVID-19 samples came from the United States, Italy and Spain.

The chain is built from TRBV10-3 and TRBJ1-6; a possible D gene is TRBD1 (5 bases). The TCR originated in an older woman with acute or convalescent COVID-19. The sample consisted of peripheral blood. The CDR3 DNA follows: TGTGCCATCAGGGACATCTATAATTCACCCCTCCACTTT. It is translated as CAIRDIYNSPLHF.